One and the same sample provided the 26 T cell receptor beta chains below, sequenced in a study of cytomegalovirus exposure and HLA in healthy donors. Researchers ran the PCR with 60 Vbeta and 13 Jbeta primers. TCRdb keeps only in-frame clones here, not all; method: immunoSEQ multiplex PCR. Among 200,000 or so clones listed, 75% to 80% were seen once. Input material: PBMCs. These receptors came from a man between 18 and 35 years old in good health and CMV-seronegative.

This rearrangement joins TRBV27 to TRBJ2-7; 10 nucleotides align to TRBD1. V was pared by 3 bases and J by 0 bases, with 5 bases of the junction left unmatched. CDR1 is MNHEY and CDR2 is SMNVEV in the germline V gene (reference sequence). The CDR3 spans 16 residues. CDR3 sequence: CASSFHRDRGSYEQYF. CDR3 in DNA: TGTGCCAGCAGTTTCCACCGGGACAGGGGCTCCTACGAGCAGTACTTC.

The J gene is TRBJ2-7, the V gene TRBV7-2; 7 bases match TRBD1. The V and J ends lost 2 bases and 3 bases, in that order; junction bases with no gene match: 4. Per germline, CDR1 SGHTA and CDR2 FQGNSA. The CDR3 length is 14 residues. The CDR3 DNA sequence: TGTGCCAGCAGCTTACAGACAGGGAGCTACGAGCAGTACTTC. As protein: CASSLQTGSYEQYF.

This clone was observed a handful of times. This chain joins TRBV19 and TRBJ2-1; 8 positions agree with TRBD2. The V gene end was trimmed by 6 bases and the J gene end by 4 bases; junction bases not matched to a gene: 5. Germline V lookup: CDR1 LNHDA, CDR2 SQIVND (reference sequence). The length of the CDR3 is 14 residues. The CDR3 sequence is CASRSGGDYNEQFF. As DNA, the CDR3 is TGTGCCAGTAGGTCGGGAGGGGATTACAATGAGCAGTTCTTC.

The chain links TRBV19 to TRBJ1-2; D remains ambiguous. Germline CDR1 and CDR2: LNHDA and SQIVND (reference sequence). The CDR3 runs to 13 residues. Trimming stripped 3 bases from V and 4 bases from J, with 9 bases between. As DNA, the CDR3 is TGTGCCAGTAGTATCCCTCCCAGCTATGGCTACACCTTC. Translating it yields CASSIPPSYGYTF.

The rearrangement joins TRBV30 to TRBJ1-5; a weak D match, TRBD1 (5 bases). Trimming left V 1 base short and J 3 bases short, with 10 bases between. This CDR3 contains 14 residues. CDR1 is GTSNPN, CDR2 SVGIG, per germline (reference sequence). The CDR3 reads CAWSDTGDNQPQHF. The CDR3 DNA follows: TGTGCCTGGAGTGACACAGGAGACAATCAGCCCCAGCATTTT. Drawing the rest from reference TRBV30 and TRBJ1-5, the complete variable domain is SQTIHQWPATLVQPVGSPLSLECTVEGTSNPNLYWYRQAAGRGLQLLFYSVGIGQISSEVPQNLSASRPQDRQFILSSKKLLLSDSGFYLCAWSDTGDNQPQHFGDGTRLSIL.

CDR3 in amino acids: CASSSNILADYNEQFF. The DNA of the CDR3 is TGTGCCAGCAGCTCCAATATACTGGCGGACTACAATGAGCAGTTCTTC. V is TRBV11-2 and J is TRBJ2-1, with D uncertain. Germline values: CDR1 SGHAT, CDR2 FQNNGV. Trimming removed 4 bases at V and 3 bases at J, with 16 bases between. The CDR3 covers 16 residues.

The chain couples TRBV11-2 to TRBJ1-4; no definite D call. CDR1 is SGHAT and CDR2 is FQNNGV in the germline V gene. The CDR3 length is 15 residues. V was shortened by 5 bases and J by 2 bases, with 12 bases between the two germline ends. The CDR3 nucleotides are TGTGCCAGCAGCCCCCGGGGATCGACTAATGAAAAACTGTTTTTT. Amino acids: CASSPRGSTNEKLFF.

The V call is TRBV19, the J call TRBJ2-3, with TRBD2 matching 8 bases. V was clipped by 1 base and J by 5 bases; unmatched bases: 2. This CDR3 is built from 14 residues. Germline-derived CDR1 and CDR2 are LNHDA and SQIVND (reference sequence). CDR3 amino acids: CASSIAGGLDTQYF. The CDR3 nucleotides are TGTGCCAGTAGTATAGCGGGAGGGCTAGATACGCAGTATTTT.

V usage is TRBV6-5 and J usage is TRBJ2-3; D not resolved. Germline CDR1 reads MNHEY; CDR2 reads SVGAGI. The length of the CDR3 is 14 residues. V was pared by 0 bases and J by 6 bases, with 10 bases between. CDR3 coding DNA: TGTGCCAGCAGTTACTCAAGAGGCGTGGATACGCAGTATTTT. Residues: CASSYSRGVDTQYF.

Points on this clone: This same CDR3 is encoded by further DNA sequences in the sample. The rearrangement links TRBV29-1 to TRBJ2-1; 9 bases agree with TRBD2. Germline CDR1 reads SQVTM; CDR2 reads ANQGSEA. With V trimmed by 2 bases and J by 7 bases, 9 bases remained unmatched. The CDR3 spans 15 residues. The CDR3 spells CSVEYSGSTWNEQFF. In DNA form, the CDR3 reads TGCAGCGTTGAATATAGCGGGAGCACTTGGAATGAGCAGTTCTTC.

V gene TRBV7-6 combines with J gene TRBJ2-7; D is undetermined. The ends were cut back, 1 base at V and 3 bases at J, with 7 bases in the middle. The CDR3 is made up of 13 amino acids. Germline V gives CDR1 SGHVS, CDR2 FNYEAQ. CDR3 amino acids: CASSLGQNYEQYF. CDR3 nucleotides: TGTGCCAGCAGCTTAGGGCAGAACTACGAGCAGTACTTC.

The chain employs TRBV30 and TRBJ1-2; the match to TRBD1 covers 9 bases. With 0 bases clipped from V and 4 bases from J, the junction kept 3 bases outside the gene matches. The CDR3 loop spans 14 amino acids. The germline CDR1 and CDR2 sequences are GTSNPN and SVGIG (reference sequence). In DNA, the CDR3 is TGTGCCTGGAGTGTGGGGACAGGGCCCTATGGCTACACCTTC. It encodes CAWSVGTGPYGYTF.

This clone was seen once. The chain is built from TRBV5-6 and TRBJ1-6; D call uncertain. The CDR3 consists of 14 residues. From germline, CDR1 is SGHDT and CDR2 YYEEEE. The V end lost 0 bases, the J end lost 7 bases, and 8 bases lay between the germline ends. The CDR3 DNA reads TGTGCCAGCAGCTTGGGGCAGCGAAATTCACCCCTCCACTTT. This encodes CASSLGQRNSPLHF.

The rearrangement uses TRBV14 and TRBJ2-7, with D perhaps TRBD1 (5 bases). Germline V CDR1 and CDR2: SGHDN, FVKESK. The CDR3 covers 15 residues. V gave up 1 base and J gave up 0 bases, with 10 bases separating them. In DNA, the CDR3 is TGTGCCAGCAGCCAAGGACAGTTAGACTCCTACGAGCAGTACTTC. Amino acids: CASSQGQLDSYEQYF.

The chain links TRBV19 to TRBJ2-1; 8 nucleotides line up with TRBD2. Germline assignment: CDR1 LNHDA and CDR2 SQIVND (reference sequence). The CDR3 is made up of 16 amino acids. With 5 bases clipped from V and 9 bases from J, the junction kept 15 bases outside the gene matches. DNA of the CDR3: TGTGCCAGTAGTTTCCTGCGGGGGGCCATCGTTCCTGAGCAGTTCTTC. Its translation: CASSFLRGAIVPEQFF.

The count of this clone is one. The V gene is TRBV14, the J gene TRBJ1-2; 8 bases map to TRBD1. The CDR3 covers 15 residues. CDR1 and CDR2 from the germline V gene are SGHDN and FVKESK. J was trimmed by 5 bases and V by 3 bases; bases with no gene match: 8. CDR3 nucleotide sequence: TGTGCCAGCAGCCACTTTCGGACAGGGAATTATGGCTACACCTTC. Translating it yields CASSHFRTGNYGYTF. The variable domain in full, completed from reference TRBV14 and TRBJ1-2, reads EAGVTQFPSHSVIEKGQTVTLRCDPISGHDNLYWYRRVMGKEIKFLLHFVKESKQDESGMPNNRFLAERTGGTYSTLKVQPAELEDSGVYFCASSHFRTGNYGYTFGSGTRLTVV.

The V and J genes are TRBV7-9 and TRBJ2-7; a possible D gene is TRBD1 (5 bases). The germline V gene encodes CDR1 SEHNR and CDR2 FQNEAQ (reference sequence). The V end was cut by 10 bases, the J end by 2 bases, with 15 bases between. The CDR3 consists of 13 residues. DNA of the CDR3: TGTGCCAACGTGCAGGGTTCAACCTACGAGCAGTACTTC. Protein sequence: CANVQGSTYEQYF.

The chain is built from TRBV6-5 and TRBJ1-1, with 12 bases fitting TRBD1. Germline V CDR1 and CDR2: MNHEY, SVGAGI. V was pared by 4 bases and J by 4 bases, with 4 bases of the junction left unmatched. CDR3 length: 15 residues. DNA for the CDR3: TGTGCCAGCAGTTCGGGACAGGGGGCCTTCACTGAAGCTTTCTTT. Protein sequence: CASSSGQGAFTEAFF.

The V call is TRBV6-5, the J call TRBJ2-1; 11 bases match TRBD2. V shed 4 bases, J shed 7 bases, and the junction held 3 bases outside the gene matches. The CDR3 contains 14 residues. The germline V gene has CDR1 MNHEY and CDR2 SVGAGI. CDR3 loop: CASSFGTSGNEQFF. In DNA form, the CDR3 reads TGTGCCAGCAGTTTCGGGACTAGCGGAAATGAGCAGTTCTTC.

In DNA form, the CDR3 reads TGTGCCAGCAGCAAAGGGGGACAGGGGACGAAGAAAAACACTGAAGCTTTCTTT. The encoded protein is CASSKGGQGTKKNTEAFF. The chain combines TRBV21-1 with TRBJ1-1; the tabulated D call, TRBD1, remains unverified against the DNA. TRBV21-1 is noted as a pseudogene. This CDR3 has 18 residues.

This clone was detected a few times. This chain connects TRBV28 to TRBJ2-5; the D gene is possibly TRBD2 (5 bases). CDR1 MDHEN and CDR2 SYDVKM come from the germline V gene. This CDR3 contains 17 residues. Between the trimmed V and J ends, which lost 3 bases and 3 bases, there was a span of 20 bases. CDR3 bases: TGTGCCAGCAGTTTCCATCCGATCACTAGGACGGAAGAGACCCAGTACTTC. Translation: CASSFHPITRTEETQYF.

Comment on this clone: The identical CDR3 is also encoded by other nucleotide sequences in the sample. CDR3 bases: TGTGCCAGCAGCGTAGGGGGCAGCGAGCAGTACTTC. Translation: CASSVGGSEQYF. J is TRBJ2-7 and V is TRBV9, with D possibly TRBD1 on 5 matching bases. CDR1 is SGDLS, CDR2 YYNGEE, per germline. Trimming shortened V by 0 bases and J by 6 bases, and 7 bases separated the two germline ends. This CDR3 comprises 12 residues.

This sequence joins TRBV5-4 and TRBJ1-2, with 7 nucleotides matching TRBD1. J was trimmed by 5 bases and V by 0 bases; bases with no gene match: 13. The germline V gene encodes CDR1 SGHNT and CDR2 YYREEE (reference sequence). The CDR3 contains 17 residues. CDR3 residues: CASSLAPTGPNLYGYTF. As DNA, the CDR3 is TGTGCCAGCAGCTTGGCCCCGACAGGGCCAAACCTTTATGGCTACACCTTC.

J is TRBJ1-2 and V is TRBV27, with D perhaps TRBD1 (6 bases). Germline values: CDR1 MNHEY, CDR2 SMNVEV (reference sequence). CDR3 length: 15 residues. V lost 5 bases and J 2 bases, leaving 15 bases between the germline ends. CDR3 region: CASSLLGDMNYGYTF. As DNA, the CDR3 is TGTGCCAGCAGTCTCCTGGGGGACATGAACTATGGCTACACCTTC.

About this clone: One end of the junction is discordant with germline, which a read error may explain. In nucleotides, the CDR3 is TGTTCCAGCAGCTTGGACAGGGGAAGGGACACTGAAGCTTTCTTT. It is translated as CSSSLDRGRDTEAFF. This rearrangement joins TRBV7-9 to TRBJ1-1, with TRBD1 matching 9 bases. This CDR3 contains 15 residues. Germline values: CDR1 SEHNR, CDR2 FQNEAQ (reference sequence).

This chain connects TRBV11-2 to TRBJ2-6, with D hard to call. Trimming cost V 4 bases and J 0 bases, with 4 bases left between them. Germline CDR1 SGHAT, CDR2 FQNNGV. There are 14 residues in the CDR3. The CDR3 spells CASSSSSGANVLTF. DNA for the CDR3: TGTGCCAGCAGCTCCAGCTCTGGGGCCAACGTCCTGACTTTC.